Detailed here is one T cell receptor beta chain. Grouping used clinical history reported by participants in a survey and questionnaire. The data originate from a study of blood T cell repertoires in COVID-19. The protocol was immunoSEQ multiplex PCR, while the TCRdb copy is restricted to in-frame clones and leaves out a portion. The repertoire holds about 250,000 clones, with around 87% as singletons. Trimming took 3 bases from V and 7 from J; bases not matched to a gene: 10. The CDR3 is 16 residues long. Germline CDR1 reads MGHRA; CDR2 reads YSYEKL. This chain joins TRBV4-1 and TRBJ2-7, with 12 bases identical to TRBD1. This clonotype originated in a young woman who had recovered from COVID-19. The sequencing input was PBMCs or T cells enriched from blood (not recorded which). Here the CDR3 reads CASSQDPGQGAREQYF. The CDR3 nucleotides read TGCGCCAGCAGCCAGGACCCGGGACAGGGGGCGCGGGAGCAGTACTTC.